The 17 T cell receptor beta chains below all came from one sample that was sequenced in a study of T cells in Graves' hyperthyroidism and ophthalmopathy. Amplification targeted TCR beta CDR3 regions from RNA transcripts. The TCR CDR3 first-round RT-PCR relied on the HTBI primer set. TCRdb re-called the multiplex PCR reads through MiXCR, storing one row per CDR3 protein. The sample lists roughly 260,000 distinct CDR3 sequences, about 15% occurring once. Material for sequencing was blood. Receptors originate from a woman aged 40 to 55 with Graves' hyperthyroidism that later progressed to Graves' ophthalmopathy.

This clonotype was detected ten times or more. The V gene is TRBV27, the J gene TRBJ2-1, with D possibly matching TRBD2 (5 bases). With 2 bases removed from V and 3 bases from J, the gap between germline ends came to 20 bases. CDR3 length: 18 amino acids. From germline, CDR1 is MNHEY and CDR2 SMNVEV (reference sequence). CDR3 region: CASSLLAQSVISYNEQFF. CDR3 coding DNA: TGTGCCAGCAGTTTACTAGCCCAATCTGTTATCAGCTACAATGAGCAGTTCTTC.

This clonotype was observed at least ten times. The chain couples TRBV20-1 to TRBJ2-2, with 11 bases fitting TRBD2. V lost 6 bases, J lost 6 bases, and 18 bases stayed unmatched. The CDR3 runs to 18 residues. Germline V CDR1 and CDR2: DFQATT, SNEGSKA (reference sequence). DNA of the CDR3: TGCAGTGCCGCCACGTGGATAGCGGGAGGGCCAATCCCCGGGGAGCTGTTTTTT. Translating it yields CSAATWIAGGPIPGELFF.

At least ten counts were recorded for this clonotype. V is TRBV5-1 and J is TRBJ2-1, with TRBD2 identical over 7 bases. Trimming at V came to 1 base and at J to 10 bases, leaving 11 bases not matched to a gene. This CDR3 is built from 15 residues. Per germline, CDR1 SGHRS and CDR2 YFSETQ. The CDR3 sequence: CASSLPTAGTNEQFF. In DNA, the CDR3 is TGCGCCAGCAGCTTGCCCACAGCCGGGACTAACGAGCAGTTCTTC.

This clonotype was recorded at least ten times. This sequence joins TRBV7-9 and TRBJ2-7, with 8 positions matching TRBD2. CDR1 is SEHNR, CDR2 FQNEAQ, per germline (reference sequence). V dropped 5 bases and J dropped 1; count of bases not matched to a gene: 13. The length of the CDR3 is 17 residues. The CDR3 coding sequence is TGTGCCAGCAGCAGCGCCCGTGATAGCGGGGCGTCCTACGAGCAGTACTTC. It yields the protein CASSSARDSGASYEQYF. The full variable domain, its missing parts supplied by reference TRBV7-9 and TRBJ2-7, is DTGVSQNPRHKITKRGQNVTFRCDPISEHNRLYWYRQTLGQGPEFLTYFQNEAQLEKSRLLSDRFSAERPKGSFSTLEIQRTEQGDSAMYLCASSSARDSGASYEQYFGPGTRLTVT.

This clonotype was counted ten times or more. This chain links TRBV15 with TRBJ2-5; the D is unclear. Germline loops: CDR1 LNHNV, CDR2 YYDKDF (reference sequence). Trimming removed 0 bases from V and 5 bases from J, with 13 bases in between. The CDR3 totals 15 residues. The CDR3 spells CATSRDMPPAETQYF. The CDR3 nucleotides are TGTGCCACCAGCAGAGATATGCCCCCAGCGGAGACCCAGTACTTC. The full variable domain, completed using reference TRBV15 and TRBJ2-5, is DAMVIQNPRYQVTQFGKPVTLSCSQTLNHNVMYWYQQKSSQAPKLLFHYYDKDFNNEADTPDNFQSRRPNTSFCFLDIRSPGLGDTAMYLCATSRDMPPAETQYFGPGTRLLVL.

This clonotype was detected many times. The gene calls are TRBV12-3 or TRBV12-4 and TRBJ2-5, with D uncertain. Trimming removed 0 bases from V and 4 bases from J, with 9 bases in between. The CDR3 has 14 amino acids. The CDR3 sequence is CASSLAPRRETQYF. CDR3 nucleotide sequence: TGTGCCAGCAGTTTAGCGCCACGAAGAGAGACCCAGTACTTC.

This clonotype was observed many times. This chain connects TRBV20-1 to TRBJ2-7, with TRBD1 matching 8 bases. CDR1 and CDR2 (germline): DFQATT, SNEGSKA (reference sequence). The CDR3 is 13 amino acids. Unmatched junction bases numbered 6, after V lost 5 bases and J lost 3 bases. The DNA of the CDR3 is TGCAGTGCTCCCCGACAGGGGAACTACGAGCAGTACTTC. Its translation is CSAPRQGNYEQYF.

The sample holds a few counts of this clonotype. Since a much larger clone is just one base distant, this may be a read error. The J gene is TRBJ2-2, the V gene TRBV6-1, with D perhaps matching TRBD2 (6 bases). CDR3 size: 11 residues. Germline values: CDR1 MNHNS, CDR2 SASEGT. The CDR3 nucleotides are TGTGCCAGCAGTGAACCCGGGGGGCTGTTTTTT. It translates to CASSEPGGLFF.

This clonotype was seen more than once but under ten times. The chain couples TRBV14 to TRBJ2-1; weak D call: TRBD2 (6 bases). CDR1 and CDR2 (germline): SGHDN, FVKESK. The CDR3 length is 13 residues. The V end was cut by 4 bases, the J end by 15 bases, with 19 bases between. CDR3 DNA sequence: TGTGCCAGCAGCCTCTTAAGGTGGGACTCGATGTTCTTC. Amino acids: CASSLLRWDSMFF. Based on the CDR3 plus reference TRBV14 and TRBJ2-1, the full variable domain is EAGVTQFPSHSVIEKGQTVTLRCDPISGHDNLYWYRRVMGKEIKFLLHFVKESKQDESGMPNNRFLAERTGGTYSTLKVQPAELEDSGVYFCASSLLRWDSMFFGPGTRLTVL.

CDR3 DNA sequence: TGTGCCAGCAGCCTCCCTGGAGGGTACGAGCAGTACTTC. This codes for CASSLPGGYEQYF. V usage is TRBV14 and J usage is TRBJ2-7; maybe TRBD2 (6 bases). The CDR3 sequence is 13 residues long. Per the germline V gene, CDR1 is SGHDN and CDR2 is FVKESK. V was shortened by 4 bases and J by 4 bases, with 11 bases between the two germline ends. Full variable domain (remainder filled in from reference TRBV14 and TRBJ2-7): EAGVTQFPSHSVIEKGQTVTLRCDPISGHDNLYWYRRVMGKEIKFLLHFVKESKQDESGMPNNRFLAERTGGTYSTLKVQPAELEDSGVYFCASSLPGGYEQYFGPGTRLTVT.

CDR3 in DNA: TGCAGCGTGGCCGACAGGGGACGGACAGATACGCAGTATTTT. This codes for CSVADRGRTDTQYF. The J gene is TRBJ2-3, the V gene TRBV29-1; 8 bases are shared with TRBD1. CDR3 length: 14 residues. V lost 6 bases and J lost 3; bases outside the gene matches: 8. Germline V gene data show CDR1 as SQVTM and CDR2 as ANQGSEA.

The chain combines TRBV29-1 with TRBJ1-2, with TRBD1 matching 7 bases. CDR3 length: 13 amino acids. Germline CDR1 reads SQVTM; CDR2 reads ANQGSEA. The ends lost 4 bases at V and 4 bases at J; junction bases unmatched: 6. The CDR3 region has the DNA TGCAGCGTTGCAGCCGGGACAGCCTATGGCTACACCTTC. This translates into CSVAAGTAYGYTF. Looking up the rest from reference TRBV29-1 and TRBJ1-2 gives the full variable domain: SAVISQKPSRDICQRGTSLTIQCQVDSQVTMMFWYRQQPGQSLTLIATANQGSEATYESGFVIDKFPISRPNLTFSTLTVSNMSPEDSSIYLCSVAAGTAYGYTFGSGTRLTVV.

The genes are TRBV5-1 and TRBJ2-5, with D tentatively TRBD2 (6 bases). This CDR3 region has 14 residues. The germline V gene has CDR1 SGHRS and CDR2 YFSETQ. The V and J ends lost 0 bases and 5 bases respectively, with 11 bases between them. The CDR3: CASSLVLGGETQYF. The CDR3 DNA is TGCGCCAGCAGCTTGGTGCTTGGGGGGGAGACCCAGTACTTC. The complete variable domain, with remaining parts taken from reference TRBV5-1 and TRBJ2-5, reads KAGVTQTPRYLIKTRGQQVTLSCSPISGHRSVSWYQQTPGQGLQFLFEYFSETQRNKGNFPGRFSGRQFSNSRSEMNVSTLELGDSALYLCASSLVLGGETQYFGPGTRLLVL.

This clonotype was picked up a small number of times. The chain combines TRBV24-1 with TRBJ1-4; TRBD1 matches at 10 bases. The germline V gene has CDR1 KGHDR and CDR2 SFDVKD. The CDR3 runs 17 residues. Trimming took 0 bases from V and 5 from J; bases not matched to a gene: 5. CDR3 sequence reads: CATSDLWGTGVNEKLFF. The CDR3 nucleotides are TGTGCCACCAGTGATTTGTGGGGGACAGGGGTGAATGAAAAACTGTTTTTT.

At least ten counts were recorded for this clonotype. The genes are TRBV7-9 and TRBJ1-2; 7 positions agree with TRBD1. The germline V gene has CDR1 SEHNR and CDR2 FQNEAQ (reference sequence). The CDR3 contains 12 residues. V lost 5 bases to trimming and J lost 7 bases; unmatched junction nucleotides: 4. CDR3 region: CASSPTGAGYTF. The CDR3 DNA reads TGTGCCAGCAGCCCAACAGGGGCTGGCTACACCTTC. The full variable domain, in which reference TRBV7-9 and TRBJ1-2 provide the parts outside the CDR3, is DTGVSQNPRHKITKRGQNVTFRCDPISEHNRLYWYRQTLGQGPEFLTYFQNEAQLEKSRLLSDRFSAERPKGSFSTLEIQRTEQGDSAMYLCASSPTGAGYTFGSGTRLTVV.

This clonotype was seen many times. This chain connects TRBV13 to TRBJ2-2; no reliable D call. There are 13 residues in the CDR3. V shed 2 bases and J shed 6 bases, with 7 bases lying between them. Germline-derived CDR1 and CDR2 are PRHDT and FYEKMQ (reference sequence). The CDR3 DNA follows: TGTGCCAGCAGCTTACCGGGCCCCGGGGAGCTGTTTTTT. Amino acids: CASSLPGPGELFF.

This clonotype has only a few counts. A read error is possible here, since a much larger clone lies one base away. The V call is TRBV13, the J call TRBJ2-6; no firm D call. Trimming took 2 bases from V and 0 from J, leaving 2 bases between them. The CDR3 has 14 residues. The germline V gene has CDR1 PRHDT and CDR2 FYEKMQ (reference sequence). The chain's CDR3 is CASSLNSGANVLTF. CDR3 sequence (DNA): TGTGCCAGCAGCTTAAACTCTGGGGCCAACGTCCTGACTTTC.